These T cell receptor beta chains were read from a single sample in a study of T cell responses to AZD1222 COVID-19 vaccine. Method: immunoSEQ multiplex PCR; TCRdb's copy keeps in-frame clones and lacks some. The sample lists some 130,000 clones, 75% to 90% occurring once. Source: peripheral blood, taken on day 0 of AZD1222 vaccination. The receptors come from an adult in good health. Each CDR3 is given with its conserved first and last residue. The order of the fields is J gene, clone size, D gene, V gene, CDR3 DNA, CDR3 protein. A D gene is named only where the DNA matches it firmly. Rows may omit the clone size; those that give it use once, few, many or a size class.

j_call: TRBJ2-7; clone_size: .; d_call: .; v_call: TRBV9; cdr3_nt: TGTGCCAGCAGCGTTGCCGCCGGCGAGCAGTACTTC; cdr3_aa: CASSVAAGEQYF
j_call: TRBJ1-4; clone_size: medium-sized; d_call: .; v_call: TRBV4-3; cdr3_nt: TGCGCCAGCAGGTCAGGATCCGGGACGAGTGAAAAACTGTTTTTT; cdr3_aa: CASRSGSGTSEKLFF
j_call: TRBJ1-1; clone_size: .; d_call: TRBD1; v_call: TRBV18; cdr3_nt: TGTGCCAGCTCACCATCCGGGACAGGGGCAATGAACACTGAAGCTTTCTTT; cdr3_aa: CASSPSGTGAMNTEAFF
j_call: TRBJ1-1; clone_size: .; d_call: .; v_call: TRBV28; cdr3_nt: TGTGCCAGCAGTTTAGGCAGGGAAGCTTTCTTT; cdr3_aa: CASSLGREAFF
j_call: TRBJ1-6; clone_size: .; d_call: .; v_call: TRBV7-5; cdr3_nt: TGTGTCAGAAGCCAGACAGGCGGGCGGGCCTCACCGACAAGGATCTATAATTCACCCCTCCACTTT; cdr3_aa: CVRSQTGGRASPTRIYNSPLHF
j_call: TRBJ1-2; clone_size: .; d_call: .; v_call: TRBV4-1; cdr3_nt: TGCGCCAGCAGCCAAGCTGGGGATGGCTACACCTTC; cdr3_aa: CASSQAGDGYTF
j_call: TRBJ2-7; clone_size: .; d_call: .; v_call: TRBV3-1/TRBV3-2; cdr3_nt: TGTGCCAGCAGCCAAGGCCAGGGAGGCGCCTACGAGCAGTACTTC; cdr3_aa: CASSQGQGGAYEQYF
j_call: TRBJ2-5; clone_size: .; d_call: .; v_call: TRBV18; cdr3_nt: TGTGCCAGCTCACCACCAGGGGAGACCCAGTACTTC; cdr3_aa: CASSPPGETQYF
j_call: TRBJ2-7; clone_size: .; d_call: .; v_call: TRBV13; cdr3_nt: TGTGCCAGCAGCCGGATCGGCTACGAGCAGTACTTC; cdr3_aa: CASSRIGYEQYF
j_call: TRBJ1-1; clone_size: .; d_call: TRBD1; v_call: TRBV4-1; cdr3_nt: TGCGCCAGCAGTCAAATCCGGACCGGGACAGGGGCTGTTATGTGGGCTTTCTTT; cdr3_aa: CASSQIRTGTGAVMWAFF
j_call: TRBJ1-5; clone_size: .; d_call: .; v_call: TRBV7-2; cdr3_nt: TGTGCCAGCAGCTTAGTCCCAAATAGCAATCAGCCCCAGCATTTT; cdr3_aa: CASSLVPNSNQPQHF
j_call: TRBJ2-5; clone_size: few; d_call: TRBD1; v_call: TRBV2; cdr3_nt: TGTGCCAGCAGGGGGACAGGGAAAGAGACCCAGTACTTC; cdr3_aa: CASRGTGKETQYF
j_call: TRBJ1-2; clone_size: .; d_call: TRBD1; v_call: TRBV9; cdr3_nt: TGTGCCAGCAGCGTCGGGACAGGGCTATACACCTTC; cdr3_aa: CASSVGTGLYTF
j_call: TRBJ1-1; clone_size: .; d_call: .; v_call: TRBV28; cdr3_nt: TGTGCCGAAAGACAGGCGGCGCACACTGAAGCTTTCTTT; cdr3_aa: CAERQAAHTEAFF
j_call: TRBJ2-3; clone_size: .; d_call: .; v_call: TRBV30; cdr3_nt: TGTGCCTGGAGGGGGGAACCCGGGGGAGATACGCAGTATTTT; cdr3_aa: CAWRGEPGGDTQYF
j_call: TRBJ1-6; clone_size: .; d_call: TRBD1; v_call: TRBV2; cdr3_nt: TGTGCCAGCAGGGCCGGGACAGGGGTCAATTCACCCCTCCACTTT; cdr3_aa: CASRAGTGVNSPLHF
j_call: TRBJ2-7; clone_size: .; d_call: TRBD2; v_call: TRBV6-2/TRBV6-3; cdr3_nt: TGTGCCAGCAGTTCAGCGGGGGGGAGCTCCTACGAGCAGTACTTC; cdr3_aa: CASSSAGGSSYEQYF
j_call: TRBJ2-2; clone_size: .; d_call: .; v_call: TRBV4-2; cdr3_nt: TGTGCCAGCAGCCGAAGGAACTCCGGGGAGCTGTTTTTT; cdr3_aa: CASSRRNSGELFF
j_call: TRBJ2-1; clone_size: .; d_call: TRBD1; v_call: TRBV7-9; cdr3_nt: TGTGCCAGCAGCTCAGACAGGGGGGAGAGCTCCTACAATGAGCAGTTCTTC; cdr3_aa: CASSSDRGESSYNEQFF
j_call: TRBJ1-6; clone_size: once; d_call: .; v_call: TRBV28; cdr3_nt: TGTGCCAGCAGTTTAAGTCGACGGAATTCACCCCTCCACTTT; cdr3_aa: CASSLSRRNSPLHF
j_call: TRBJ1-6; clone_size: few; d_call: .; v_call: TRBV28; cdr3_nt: TGTGCCAGCAGTTTGGGGGGGGCGGGCTATAATTCACCCCTCCACTTT; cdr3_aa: CASSLGGAGYNSPLHF
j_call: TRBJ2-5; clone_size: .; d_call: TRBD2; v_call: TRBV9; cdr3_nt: TGTGCCAGCAGCTCCAGGGAGGGGTTAGCGCATCAAGAGACCCAGTACTTC; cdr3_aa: CASSSREGLAHQETQYF
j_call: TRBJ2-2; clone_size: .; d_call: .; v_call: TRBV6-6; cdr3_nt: TGTGCCAGCAGCGAAGGAGGGACCGGGGAGCTGTTTTTT; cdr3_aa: CASSEGGTGELFF
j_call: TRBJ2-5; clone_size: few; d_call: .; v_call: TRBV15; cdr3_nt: TGTGCCACCAGCCGACCGGGCGAGACCCAGTACTTC; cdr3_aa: CATSRPGETQYF
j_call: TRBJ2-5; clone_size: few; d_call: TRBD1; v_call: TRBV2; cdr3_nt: TGTGCCAGCATACGACACAAACAGGGGGCTGGAGAGACCCAGTACTTC; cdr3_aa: CASIRHKQGAGETQYF
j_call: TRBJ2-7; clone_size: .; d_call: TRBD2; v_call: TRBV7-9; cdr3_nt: TGTGCCAGCAGCTCCCCTAGCGGGGGCTACGAGCAGTACTTC; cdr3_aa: CASSSPSGGYEQYF
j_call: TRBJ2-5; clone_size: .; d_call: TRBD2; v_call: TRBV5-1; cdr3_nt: TGCGCCAGCAGCGGAAGCGGGGGGATCGGGACCCAGTACTTC; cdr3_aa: CASSGSGGIGTQYF
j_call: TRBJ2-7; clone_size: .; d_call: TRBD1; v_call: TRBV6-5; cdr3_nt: TGTGCCAGCGGACGGGACAGGGAGTTCGAGCAGTACTTC; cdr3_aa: CASGRDREFEQYF